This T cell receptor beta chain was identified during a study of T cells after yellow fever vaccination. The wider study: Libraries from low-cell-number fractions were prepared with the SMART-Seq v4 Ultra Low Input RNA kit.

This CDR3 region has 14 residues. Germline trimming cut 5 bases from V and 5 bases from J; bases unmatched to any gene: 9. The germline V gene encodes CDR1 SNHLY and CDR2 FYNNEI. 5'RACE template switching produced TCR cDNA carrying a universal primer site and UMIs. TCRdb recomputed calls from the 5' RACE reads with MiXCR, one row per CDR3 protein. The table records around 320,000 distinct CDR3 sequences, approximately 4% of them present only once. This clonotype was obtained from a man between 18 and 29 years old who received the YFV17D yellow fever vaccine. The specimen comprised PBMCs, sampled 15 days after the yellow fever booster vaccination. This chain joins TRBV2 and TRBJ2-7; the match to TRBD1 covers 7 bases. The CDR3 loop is CASSPLLTGDEQYV. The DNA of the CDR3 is TGTGCCAGCAGTCCACTACTAACAGGGGACGAGCAGTACGTC.